These 5 T cell receptor beta chains share one sample of origin, sequenced in a study of identical twins' blood T cells. TCRdb reanalysed the 5' RACE reads using MiXCR and keeps one entry per CDR3 protein. The sample has 400,000 or so distinct CDR3 sequences; roughly 31% are singletons. The sample taken for sequencing was PBMCs. Every receptor here comes from a woman aged 18 to 55 in good health.

Note on this clonotype: This may be a read error: a much more frequent sequence differs by one nucleotide. The chain employs TRBV3-1 and TRBJ2-2; 8 bases match TRBD1. CDR3 size: 13 residues. Germline lookup yields CDR1 LGHDT and CDR2 YNNKEL (reference sequence). CDR3 coding DNA: TGTGCCAACAGCCAGACAGGGGCCGGGGAGCTGTTTTTT. It specifies CANSQTGAGELFF.

The table lists this clonotype with a few counts. This sequence joins TRBV6-9 and TRBJ1-2; D remains unclear. Trimming removed 4 bases at V and 0 bases at J, with 9 bases between. Germline V CDR1 and CDR2: MNHGY, SVAAGI. The CDR3 spans 14 residues. The chain's CDR3 is CASSSDVANYGYTF. The CDR3 nucleotides are TGTGCCAGCAGTTCGGACGTTGCTAACTATGGCTACACCTTC.

The gene calls are TRBV19 and TRBJ2-2, with D perhaps assigned TRBD1 or TRBD2 (6 bases each). The V and J ends lost 6 bases and 6 bases respectively, with 11 bases between them. CDR1 and CDR2 (germline): LNHDA, SQIVND (reference sequence). The CDR3 length is 13 residues. In DNA form, the CDR3 reads TGTGCCAGTAGGAATAGGGGGGCCGGGGAGCTGTTTTTT. Its protein product is CASRNRGAGELFF.

The chain has TRBV18 and TRBJ2-7, with a possible D match to TRBD1 (5 bases). V gave up 3 bases and J gave up 3 bases, with 9 bases separating them. This CDR3 has 13 residues. Germline assignment: CDR1 KGHSH and CDR2 LQKENI. The CDR3 region is CASSPGPVYEQYF. Written as DNA, the CDR3 is TGTGCCAGCTCACCGGGGCCGGTCTACGAGCAGTACTTC.

J is TRBJ2-3 and V is TRBV6-5, with D tentatively TRBD2 (5 bases). The length of the CDR3 is 11 residues. Between the trimmed V and J ends, which lost 7 bases and 7 bases, there was a span of 9 bases. The germline gives CDR1 MNHEY, CDR2 SVGAGI. The CDR3 loop is CASKRRYTQYF. For the CDR3, the DNA is TGTGCCAGCAAGCGGAGGTATACGCAGTATTTT.